The rows below give T cell receptor beta chains drawn from one sample of a study of human T cells and chemical hapten exposure. TCRdb re-called the RACE reads through MiXCR, storing one row per CDR3 protein. Counted here are about 84,000 distinct CDR3 sequences, about 10% occurring once; the ten biggest clones make up roughly 5%. The sequenced sample was whole blood, obtained in connection with sensitization to the hapten diphenylcyclopropenone (DPC). The source is a woman aged 50 to 60 with alopecia areata. Some clones in this sample may be carry-over from other donors' samples. Each CDR3 is given with its conserved first and last residue. D genes are given only for firm matches. Clone size is given for some rows only: seen once, a few or many times, or a class if the clone is expanded.

j_gene	v_gene	d_gene	abundance	CDR3nt	CDR3aa
TRBJ2-3	TRBV9	.	few	TGTGCCAGTGCACCTATAAGCACAGATACGCAGTATTTT	CASAPISTDTQYF
TRBJ1-1	TRBV28	TRBD1	.	TGTGCCAGCACCCAGGGGGCGGGTGAAGCTTTCTTT	CASTQGAGEAFF
TRBJ2-5	TRBV5-1	.	.	TGCGCCAGCAGCCTCCACAGACAAGAGACCCAGTACTTC	CASSLHRQETQYF
TRBJ1-2	TRBV6-5	.	many	TGTGCCAGCAGTTTGGCTGTCAACACTAACTATGGCTACACCTTC	CASSLAVNTNYGYTF
TRBJ2-2	TRBV10-2	.	.	TGCGCCAGCAGATGGAACACCGGGGAGCTGTTTTTT	CASRWNTGELFF
TRBJ2-1	TRBV6-6	.	.	TGTGCCAGCAGTTACACCGGGACCAACAATGAGCAGTTCTTC	CASSYTGTNNEQFF
TRBJ2-5	TRBV18	.	few	TGTGCCAGCTCAATAGTCCTGCAAGAGACCCAGTACTTC	CASSIVLQETQYF
TRBJ1-4	TRBV14	TRBD1	.	TGTGCCAGCAGCCCTAGGACAGGGGGCGCAAAACTGTTTTTT	CASSPRTGGAKLFF
TRBJ1-1	TRBV5-1	.	few	TGCGCCAGCAGCTCTCAGGGGTCTGGCCCTGAAGCTTTCTTT	CASSSQGSGPEAFF
TRBJ1-5	TRBV20-1	TRBD1	many	TGCAGTGCGGGACAGGGGGCGGGACAGCCCCAGCATTTT	CSAGQGAGQPQHF
TRBJ1-1	TRBV6-1	.	few	TGTGCCAGCTGGAGGCGATCCACTGAAGCTTTCTTT	CASWRRSTEAFF
TRBJ2-7	TRBV28	TRBD2	many	TGTGCCAGCAGTTCCCCTCCGGGCGGGAGTCGCGAGCAGTACTTC	CASSSPPGGSREQYF
TRBJ2-5	TRBV29-1	TRBD2	few	TGCAGCGTTGAAGATTGGGCGGGAGGGCCGAAGACCCAGTACTTC	CSVEDWAGGPKTQYF
TRBJ2-3	TRBV29-1	.	many	TGCAGCGCCCCGAAAGGCACAGATACGCAGTATTTT	CSAPKGTDTQYF
TRBJ2-4	TRBV30	.	many	TGTGCCTGGAGTGGGGCCGAGGGGGCCAAAAACATTCAGTACTTC	CAWSGAEGAKNIQYF
TRBJ2-1	TRBV3-1	.	few	TGTGCCAGCAGCCAAGATCCTTCTTGGGGTGGGGCCTACAATGAGCAGTTCTTC	CASSQDPSWGGAYNEQFF
TRBJ2-7	TRBV7-9	TRBD1	.	TGTGCCAGCAGCGCAAAGACAGGGTACGAGCAGTACTTC	CASSAKTGYEQYF
TRBJ1-5	TRBV28	TRBD1	many	TGTGCCAGCTGTCAACAGGGGGTCAATCAGCCCCAGCATTTT	CASCQQGVNQPQHF
TRBJ1-5	TRBV12-3/TRBV12-4	TRBD1	few	TGTGCCAGCAGACCGGACAGGAATCAGCCCCAGCATTTT	CASRPDRNQPQHF
TRBJ2-5	TRBV2	TRBD1	few	TGTGCCAGCAGTGTCGACAGGGCCGAGACCCAGTACTTC	CASSVDRAETQYF
TRBJ1-3	TRBV5-1	.	many	TGCGCCAGCAGCTTGGAACTTTTCTCTGGAAACACCATATATTTT	CASSLELFSGNTIYF
TRBJ1-1	TRBV7-6	TRBD1	many	TGTGCCAGCAGCCACAACAGGGGAACGGCTGAAGCTTTCTTT	CASSHNRGTAEAFF
TRBJ1-5	TRBV20-1	.	.	TGCAGTGCGATACCGGGCCATAATCAGCCCCAGCATTTT	CSAIPGHNQPQHF
TRBJ2-1	TRBV27	.	.	TGTGCCAGCAGTTTACAACGACACAATGAGCAGTTCTTC	CASSLQRHNEQFF